This TCR beta chain was captured by sequencing in a study of blood T cell repertoires in COVID-19. Looked up from germline, CDR1 is SQVTM and CDR2 is ANQGSEA. V shed 4 bases and J 6 bases; nucleotides not matched to a gene: 2. The CDR3 runs 12 residues. Authors' methods: Amplification with reference gene primers provided the estimates of nucleated cell counts. Here immunoSEQ multiplex PCR was the method, and the copy in TCRdb shows in-frame clones only, minus some. V and J calls and clone size follow that table, whereas D and trimming were derived from the DNA. The sample shows 40,000 to 60,000 clones, more than 70% of them seen only once. This clone was detected a few times.

The clonotype originates from a human donor in a cohort sampled during active COVID-19. The rearrangement joins TRBV29-1 to TRBJ2-3; 9 bases agree with TRBD2. Sequencing was carried out using peripheral blood. CDR3 loop: CSVVAGGDTQYF. The CDR3 DNA is TGCAGCGTTGTTGCGGGGGGGGATACGCAGTATTTT.